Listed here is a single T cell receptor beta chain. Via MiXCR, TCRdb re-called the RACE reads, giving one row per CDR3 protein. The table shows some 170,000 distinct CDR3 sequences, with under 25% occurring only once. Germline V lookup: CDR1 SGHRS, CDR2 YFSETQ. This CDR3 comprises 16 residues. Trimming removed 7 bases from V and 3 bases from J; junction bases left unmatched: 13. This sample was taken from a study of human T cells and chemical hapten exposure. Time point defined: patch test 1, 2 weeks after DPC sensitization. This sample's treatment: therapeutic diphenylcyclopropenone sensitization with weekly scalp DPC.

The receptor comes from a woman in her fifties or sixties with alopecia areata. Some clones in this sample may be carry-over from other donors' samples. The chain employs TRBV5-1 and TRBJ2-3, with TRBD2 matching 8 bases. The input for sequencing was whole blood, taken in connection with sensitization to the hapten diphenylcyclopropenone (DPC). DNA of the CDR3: TGCGCCAGCCGCACCCGACCGGGACTAGTAACAGATACGCAGTATTTT. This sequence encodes CASRTRPGLVTDTQYF. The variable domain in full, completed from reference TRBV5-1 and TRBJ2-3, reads KAGVTQTPRYLIKTRGQQVTLSCSPISGHRSVSWYQQTPGQGLQFLFEYFSETQRNKGNFPGRFSGRQFSNSRSEMNVSTLELGDSALYLCASRTRPGLVTDTQYFGPGTRLTVL.